This T cell receptor beta chain was retrieved from a study of T cells in Graves' hyperthyroidism and ophthalmopathy. Whole-study results and caveats: Most thyroid clonotypes expanded above 0.001 appeared in blood too.

Disease duration was under 3 months in the ophthalmopathy patients, who also had a Clinical Activity Score of at least 3 and a NOSPECS grade of at least 4. Fresh peripheral blood, 7.5 to 10 ml, was the source of the PBMCs. The CDR3 is 14 residues long. CDR1 and CDR2 (germline): DFQATT, SNEGSKA (reference sequence). Trimming shortened V by 6 bases and J by 2 bases, and 16 bases separated the two germline ends. As to this clonotype: Its antigen is as yet unknown.

RNA transcripts served as the template for amplifying TCR beta CDR3 regions. With the HTBI primer set, the TCR CDR3 went through a first round of RT-PCR. One entry per CDR3 protein, called by TCRdb with MiXCR from the multiplex PCR reads. The sample contains hundreds of thousands of distinct CDR3 sequences, 17% of which appear only once. The source of this sequence is a woman aged 60-70 years with Graves' ophthalmopathy. The specimen sequenced was blood. The J gene is TRBJ2-5, the V gene TRBV20-1; tentatively, D is TRBD1 (8 bases). This chain's CDR3 is CSALDRGGQETQYF. DNA of the CDR3: TGCAGTGCCCTAGACAGGGGAGGGCAAGAGACCCAGTACTTC.